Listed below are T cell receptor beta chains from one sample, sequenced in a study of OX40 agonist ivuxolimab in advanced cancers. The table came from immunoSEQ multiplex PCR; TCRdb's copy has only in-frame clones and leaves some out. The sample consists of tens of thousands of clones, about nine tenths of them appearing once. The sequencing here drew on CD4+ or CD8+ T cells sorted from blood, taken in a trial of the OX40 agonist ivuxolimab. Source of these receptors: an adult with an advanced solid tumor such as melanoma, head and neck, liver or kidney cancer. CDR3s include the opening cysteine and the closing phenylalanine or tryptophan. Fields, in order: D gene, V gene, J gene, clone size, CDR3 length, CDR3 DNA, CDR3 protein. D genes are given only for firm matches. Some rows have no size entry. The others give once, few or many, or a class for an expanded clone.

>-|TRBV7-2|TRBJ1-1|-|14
TGTGCCAGCAACCAGGGGTTGGGGAACACTGAAGCTTTCTTT
CASNQGLGNTEAFF
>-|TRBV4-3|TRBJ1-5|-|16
TGCGCCAGCAGCCAAGATCTGGGTCAGGGCAATCAGCCCCAGCATTTT
CASSQDLGQGNQPQHF
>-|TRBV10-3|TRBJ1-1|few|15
TGTGCCATCAGTGAGTCGGGGCTACCTAACACTGAAGCTTTCTTT
CAISESGLPNTEAFF
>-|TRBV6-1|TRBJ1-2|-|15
TGTGCCAGCAGTGGCATACCCACAGGGTTATTTGGCTACACCTTC
CASSGIPTGLFGYTF
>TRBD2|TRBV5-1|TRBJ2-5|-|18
TGCGCCAGCAGCTTGGAGGGGACTAGCGGGGGGAATTGGGAGACCCAGTACTTC
CASSLEGTSGGNWETQYF
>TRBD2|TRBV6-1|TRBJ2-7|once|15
TGTGCCAGCAGCCTCGGACTAGCGGGCGCCTACGAGCAGTACTTC
CASSLGLAGAYEQYF
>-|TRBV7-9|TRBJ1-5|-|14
TGTGCCAGCAGTAGGCAGGATTTTGGTCAGCCCCAGCATTTT
CASSRQDFGQPQHF
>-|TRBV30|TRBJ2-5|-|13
TGTGCCTGGAACCCCCAGCCTGGGGAGACCCAGTACTTC
CAWNPQPGETQYF
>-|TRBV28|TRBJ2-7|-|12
TGTGCCACCTCCCTGGGGTTCAACGAGCAGTACTTC
CATSLGFNEQYF
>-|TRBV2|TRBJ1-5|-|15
TGTGCCAGCAGTGAAAACACGGGGGCGTATCAGCCCCAGCATTTT
CASSENTGAYQPQHF
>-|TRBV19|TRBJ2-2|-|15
TGTGCCAGTAGTAAACACAGGGGGGGCACCGGGGAGCTGTTTTTT
CASSKHRGGTGELFF
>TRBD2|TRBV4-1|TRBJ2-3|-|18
TGCGCCAGCAGCCAGGAACCCAGCGGGGGGGGCAGGTCGGATACGCAGTATTTT
CASSQEPSGGGRSDTQYF
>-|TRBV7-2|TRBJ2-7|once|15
TGTGCCAGCAGCTTAGCAACCGGGGCGCCCTTAGGGCCGTACTTC
CASSLATGAPLGPYF
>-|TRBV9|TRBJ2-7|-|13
TGTGCCAGCAGCACCCGAGGGGTGGGCGAGCAGTACTTC
CASSTRGVGEQYF
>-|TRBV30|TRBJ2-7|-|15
TGTGCCTGGAGTGTACCCTCCTCCCAAGTTGTCGAGCAGTACTTC
CAWSVPSSQVVEQYF
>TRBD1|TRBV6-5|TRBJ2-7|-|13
TGTGCCAGCAGTCGGGACAGGAGCTACGAGCAGTACTTC
CASSRDRSYEQYF
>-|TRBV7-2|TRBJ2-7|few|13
TGTGCCAGCAGCTCCGGACAGCCCTACGAGCAGTACTTC
CASSSGQPYEQYF
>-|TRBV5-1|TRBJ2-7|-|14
TGCGCCAGCAGCTCCCAACCGGGTCCTGGGGAGCAGTACTTC
CASSSQPGPGEQYF
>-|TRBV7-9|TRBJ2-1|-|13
TGTGCCAGCAGCTTCCAGAGTTCTAATGAGCAGTTCTTC
CASSFQSSNEQFF
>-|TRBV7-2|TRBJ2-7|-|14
TGTGCCAGCAGCTTAGCGTGGAGCTCCTACGAGCAGTACTTC
CASSLAWSSYEQYF
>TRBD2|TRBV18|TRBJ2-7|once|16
TGTGCCAGCTCACCACGACTAGCGGGAGGGCCCTACGAGCAGTACTTC
CASSPRLAGGPYEQYF
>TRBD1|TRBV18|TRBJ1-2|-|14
TGTGCCAGCTCACCGGGACAGGGGAGCGGTGGCTACACCTTC
CASSPGQGSGGYTF
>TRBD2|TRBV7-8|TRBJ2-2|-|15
TGTGCCACCACTGTAGGAGCGGGAAAAATCGGGGAGCTGTTTTTT
CATTVGAGKIGELFF
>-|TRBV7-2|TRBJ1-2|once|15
TGTGCCAGCAGCTTTTATACAGGGATGGGCTATGGCTACACCTTC
CASSFYTGMGYGYTF
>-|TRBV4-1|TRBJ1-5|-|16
TGCGCCAGCAGCCAAAGACGGACGGACTTAAATCAGCCCCAGCATTTT
CASSQRRTDLNQPQHF
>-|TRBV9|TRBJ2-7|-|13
TGTGCCAGCAGCCCGACGACTAGTGGTGAGCAGTACTTC
CASSPTTSGEQYF
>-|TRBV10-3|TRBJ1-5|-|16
TGTGCCATCAGTGACACTCCATTAGGCGGCAATCAGCCCCAGCATTTT
CAISDTPLGGNQPQHF
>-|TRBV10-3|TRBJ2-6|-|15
TGTGCCATCAGTCCACAGGGCACCGGGGCCAACGTCCTGACTTTC
CAISPQGTGANVLTF
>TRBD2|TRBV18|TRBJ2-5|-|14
TGTGCCAGCCGGACTAGCGGGTCACAAGAGACCCAGTACTTC
CASRTSGSQETQYF
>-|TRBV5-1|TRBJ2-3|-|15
TGCGCCAGCAGCCCGGGTTTGCGGGACACAGATACGCAGTATTTT
CASSPGLRDTDTQYF